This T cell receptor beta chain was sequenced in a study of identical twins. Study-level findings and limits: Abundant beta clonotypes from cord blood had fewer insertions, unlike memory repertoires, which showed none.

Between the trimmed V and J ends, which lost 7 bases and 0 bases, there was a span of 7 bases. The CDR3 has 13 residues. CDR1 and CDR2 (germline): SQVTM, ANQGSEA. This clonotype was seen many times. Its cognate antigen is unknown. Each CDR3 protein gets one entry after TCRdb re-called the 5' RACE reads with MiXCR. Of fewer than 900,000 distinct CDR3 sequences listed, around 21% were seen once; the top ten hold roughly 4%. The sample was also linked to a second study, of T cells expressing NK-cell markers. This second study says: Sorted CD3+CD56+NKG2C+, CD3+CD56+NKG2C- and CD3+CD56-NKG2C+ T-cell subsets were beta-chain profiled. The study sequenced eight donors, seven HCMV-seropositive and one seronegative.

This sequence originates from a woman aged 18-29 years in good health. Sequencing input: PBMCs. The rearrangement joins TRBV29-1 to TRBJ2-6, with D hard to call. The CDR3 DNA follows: TGCAGCGCTGCCAGCTCTGGGGCCAACGTCCTGACTTTC. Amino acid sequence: CSAASSGANVLTF.